The 24 T cell receptor beta chains given below trace back to one sample, sequenced in a study of shared clonotypes between healthy human individuals. Profiling relied on immunoSEQ multiplex PCR, and the TCRdb table lists in-frame clones only, not all of them. The repertoire holds about 1 million clones, with 60% to 80% as singletons. The specimen sequenced was memory CD4+ T cells sorted from blood. Subset: CD45RA-negative fraction. The source of these receptors is a man between 18 and 35 years old in good health.

This rearrangement joins TRBV19 to TRBJ2-1; D remains unclear. This CDR3 contains 11 residues. V lost 4 bases and J 6 bases, leaving 4 bases between the germline ends. Germline V CDR1 and CDR2: LNHDA, SQIVND (reference sequence). The CDR3 spells CASSTFNEQFF. The DNA of the CDR3 is TGTGCCAGTAGTACATTCAATGAGCAGTTCTTC.

This clone was seen only a few times. The genes are TRBV28 and TRBJ1-6; possible D gene TRBD1, 6 bases. Germline V CDR1 and CDR2: MDHEN, SYDVKM. Between the trimmed V and J ends, which lost 10 bases and 7 bases, there was a span of 17 bases. The CDR3 loop spans 14 amino acids. CDR3 sequence: CATLGRTENSPLHF. The DNA of the CDR3 is TGTGCCACCCTCGGCCGGACAGAAAATTCACCCCTCCACTTT.

V and J are TRBV5-1 and TRBJ1-6; 7 positions match TRBD1. Germline CDR1 and CDR2: SGHRS and YFSETQ. The CDR3 loop spans 15 amino acids. With V trimmed by 4 bases and J by 5 bases, 6 bases remained unmatched. CDR3 DNA sequence: TGCGCCAGCAGCCAGGGGACAGTCGATAATTCACCCCTCCACTTT. Amino acid sequence: CASSQGTVDNSPLHF.

This clone turned up a few times. The chain uses TRBV6-1 and TRBJ2-6; 12 bases are a match to TRBD1. Germline V gene lookup returns CDR1 MNHNS and CDR2 SASEGT. The CDR3 is 18 residues long. V was pared by 4 bases and J by 1 base, with 5 bases of the junction left unmatched. This chain's CDR3 is CASSGRDRGRSGANVLTF. DNA for the CDR3: TGTGCCAGCAGTGGACGGGACAGGGGGCGGTCTGGGGCCAACGTCCTGACTTTC.

V gene TRBV6-1 combines with J gene TRBJ2-7, with D perhaps TRBD1 or TRBD2 (5 bases each). Germline-derived CDR1 and CDR2 are MNHNS and SASEGT. Deletions cut 3 bases from V and 4 bases from J, with 10 bases between. This CDR3 contains 13 residues. The CDR3 sequence: CASSDGGNYEQYF. DNA of the CDR3: TGTGCCAGCAGTGATGGGGGTAATTACGAGCAGTACTTC.

CDR3 sequence: CASSVGTGTNQPQHF. Written as DNA, the CDR3 is TGCGCCAGCAGCGTCGGGACAGGGACCAATCAGCCCCAGCATTTT. The chain has TRBV5-1 and TRBJ1-5, with TRBD1 identical over 9 bases. Germline V gives CDR1 SGHRS, CDR2 YFSETQ. The CDR3 is 15 residues long. V gave up 4 bases and J gave up 3 bases; unmatched junction bases: 5.

This clone was counted only a few times. The chain joins TRBV29-1 to TRBJ1-5; 8 bases align to TRBD1. J gave up 11 bases and V 2 bases, and 5 bases lay outside the gene matches. The CDR3 loop spans 12 amino acids. The germline V gene encodes CDR1 SQVTM and CDR2 ANQGSEA. This chain's CDR3 is CSVETGGSAQHF. CDR3 nucleotide sequence: TGCAGCGTTGAAACAGGGGGTTCGGCCCAGCATTTT. Combining the CDR3 with reference TRBV29-1 and TRBJ1-5 gives the whole variable domain SAVISQKPSRDICQRGTSLTIQCQVDSQVTMMFWYRQQPGQSLTLIATANQGSEATYESGFVIDKFPISRPNLTFSTLTVSNMSPEDSSIYLCSVETGGSAQHFGDGTRLSIL.

The rearrangement links TRBV28 to TRBJ1-2; 8 nucleotides align to TRBD1. This CDR3 spans 16 amino acids. V shed 3 bases, J shed 8 bases, and the junction held 14 bases outside the gene matches. CDR1 is MDHEN, CDR2 SYDVKM, per germline. Here the CDR3 DNA reads TGTGCCAGCAGTTTGAGGAGGACAGGGAATCTGGGGGGCTACACCTTC. The encoded protein is CASSLRRTGNLGGYTF.

A single count supports this clone. The sample has other DNA sequences that encode this CDR3 too. The chain's CDR3 is CASSLEWSSYEQYF. In DNA form, the CDR3 reads TGTGCCAGCAGCTTAGAGTGGTCTTCCTACGAGCAGTACTTC. The rearrangement links TRBV7-2 to TRBJ2-7; D not certain. Germline CDR1 and CDR2: SGHTA and FQGNSA. The CDR3 runs to 14 residues. Trimming stripped 1 base from V and 1 base from J, with 8 bases between.

This sequence joins TRBV7-9 and TRBJ2-1; D call uncertain. Trimming cost V 1 base and J 6 bases, with 4 bases left between them. CDR1 is SEHNR and CDR2 is FQNEAQ in the germline V gene (reference sequence). The CDR3 has 12 residues. In DNA, the CDR3 is TGTGCCAGCAGCTTAGGGTTCAATGAGCAGTTCTTC. Protein product: CASSLGFNEQFF.

This rearrangement joins TRBV7-8 to TRBJ2-1, with D possibly matching TRBD2 (5 bases). CDR1 and CDR2 from the germline V gene are SGHVS and FQNEAQ. This CDR3 has 17 amino acids. Trimming took off 1 base at V and 0 bases at J, with 13 bases between the two ends. In nucleotides, the CDR3 is TGTGCCAGCAGCTTAGACGGCGGGCTATACTCCTACAATGAGCAGTTCTTC. Its protein is CASSLDGGLYSYNEQFF. The full variable domain, completed using reference TRBV7-8 and TRBJ2-1, is GAGVSQSPRYKVAKRGQDVALRCDPISGHVSLFWYQQALGQGPEFLTYFQNEAQLDKSGLPSDRFFAERPEGSVSTLKIQRTQQEDSAVYLCASSLDGGLYSYNEQFFGPGTRLTVL.

The chain recombines TRBV5-6 with TRBJ2-1; D remains unclear. Per the germline V gene, CDR1 is SGHDT and CDR2 is YYEEEE. The CDR3 extends over 14 amino acids. Trimming shortened V by 4 bases and J by 4 bases, and 12 bases separated the two germline ends. CDR3 DNA sequence: TGTGCCAGCAGCGGCAAGGACGGATACAATGAGCAGTTCTTC. Its translation: CASSGKDGYNEQFF.

The chain has TRBV6-4 and TRBJ2-7; 9 nucleotides agree with TRBD1. CDR1 and CDR2 from the germline V gene are MRHNA and SNTAGT. The junction had 9 bases not matched to a gene; V was cut back by 6 bases and J by 3 bases. The CDR3 totals 15 residues. CDR3 sequence reads: CASRTDRGGSYEQYF. The CDR3 region has the DNA TGTGCCAGCAGGACGGACAGGGGAGGGAGCTACGAGCAGTACTTC.

The V gene is TRBV5-4, the J gene TRBJ2-2; possible D gene TRBD2, 6 bases. Germline V gene sequence: CDR1 SGHNT, CDR2 YYREEE (reference sequence). This CDR3 has 15 amino acids. V was clipped by 4 bases and J by 4 bases, with 14 bases between them. CDR3 amino acids: CASSPGAMSTGELFF. DNA for the CDR3: TGTGCCAGCAGCCCGGGAGCTATGAGCACCGGGGAGCTGTTTTTT.

Written as DNA, the CDR3 is TGCGCCAGCAGCCTACGAGGGACTTCTAACGGGGAGCTGTTTTTT. Encoded protein: CASSLRGTSNGELFF. The V call is TRBV5-1, the J call TRBJ2-2; possibly TRBD2 for D (6 bases). V was pared by 4 bases and J by 7 bases, with 17 bases between. The CDR3 runs to 15 residues. Germline CDR1 and CDR2: SGHRS and YFSETQ. Full variable domain (rest looked up from reference TRBV5-1 and TRBJ2-2): KAGVTQTPRYLIKTRGQQVTLSCSPISGHRSVSWYQQTPGQGLQFLFEYFSETQRNKGNFPGRFSGRQFSNSRSEMNVSTLELGDSALYLCASSLRGTSNGELFFGEGSRLTVL.

The V and J genes are TRBV18 and TRBJ2-7, with TRBD2 identical over 9 bases. The CDR3 consists of 18 residues. V gave up 6 bases and J gave up 7 bases; unmatched junction bases: 22. Looked up from germline, CDR1 is KGHSH and CDR2 is LQKENI. The CDR3 DNA is TGTGCCAGCTCCCTATCGCCACTAATAGCGGGGGATAGGGGGGAGCAGTACTTC. Residues: CASSLSPLIAGDRGEQYF. Full variable domain (outside the CDR3, taken from reference TRBV18 and TRBJ2-7): NAGVMQNPRHLVRRRGQEARLRCSPMKGHSHVYWYRQLPEEGLKFMVYLQKENIIDESGMPKERFSAEFPKEGPSILRIQQVVRGDSAAYFCASSLSPLIAGDRGEQYFGPGTRLTVT.

This chain joins TRBV28 and TRBJ1-3, with 7 positions matching TRBD1. This CDR3 comprises 14 residues. V lost 6 bases and J lost 3; bases outside the gene matches: 5. Germline CDR1 and CDR2: MDHEN and SYDVKM. CDR3 sequence reads: CASSFRQGGNTIYF. The CDR3 region has the DNA TGTGCCAGCAGCTTTAGACAGGGTGGAAACACCATATATTTT.

The chain carries TRBV6-5 and TRBJ1-2, with TRBD1 matching 7 bases. Germline V CDR1 and CDR2: MNHEY, SVGAGI. The CDR3 has 14 residues. After removal of 1 base from V and 3 bases from J, the junction contained 2 bases not matched to a gene. CDR3 sequence: CASSYLGQHYGYTF. The CDR3 DNA reads TGTGCCAGCAGTTACTTGGGACAGCACTATGGCTACACCTTC.

This chain joins TRBV18 and TRBJ2-5; TRBD2 is a possible D gene (7 bases). Germline values: CDR1 KGHSH, CDR2 LQKENI. Trimming left V 5 bases short and J 5 bases short, with 15 bases between. CDR3 length: 14 amino acids. The CDR3 sequence is CASSIRGASETQYF. CDR3 DNA sequence: TGTGCCAGCTCAATTCGGGGGGCATCGGAGACCCAGTACTTC.

The chain employs TRBV11-2 and TRBJ2-1; either TRBD1 or TRBD2 may supply D (6 bases each). V was cut by 4 bases and J by 5 bases, with 15 bases left in between. Germline V gene lookup returns CDR1 SGHAT and CDR2 FQNNGV. This CDR3 region has 15 residues. The CDR3 is CASSSVRGPNNEQFF. The CDR3 nucleotides are TGTGCCAGCAGCTCAGTCCGGGGGCCTAACAATGAGCAGTTCTTC.

The CDR3 here is CASRKSSGSGPLHF. The CDR3 DNA reads as TGTGCCAGCCGTAAAAGTTCAGGGTCAGGACCCCTCCACTTT. The chain employs TRBV28 and TRBJ1-6; D might be TRBD1 (5 bases). The CDR3 loop spans 14 amino acids. Germline V gene lookup returns CDR1 MDHEN and CDR2 SYDVKM. With 8 bases removed from V and 12 bases from J, the gap between germline ends came to 20 bases.

The chain links TRBV2 to TRBJ2-7; D tentatively fits TRBD1 or TRBD2 (5 bases each). V gave up 3 bases and J gave up 7 bases, with 22 bases separating them. The CDR3 length is 16 residues. Per germline, CDR1 SNHLY and CDR2 FYNNEI. DNA for the CDR3: TGTGCCAGCAGTGAGACGACCGGGACGGCAGGAAGGGAGCAGTACTTC. Its protein is CASSETTGTAGREQYF.

The chain uses TRBV5-1 and TRBJ1-1; D not resolved. Looked up from germline, CDR1 is SGHRS and CDR2 is YFSETQ. There are 14 residues in the CDR3. The ends were cut back, 0 bases at V and 1 base at J, with 7 bases in the middle. CDR3 residues: CASSLDRTNTEAFF. In nucleotides, the CDR3 is TGCGCCAGCAGCTTGGATAGAACGAACACTGAAGCTTTCTTT.

The chain couples TRBV18 to TRBJ1-1; D is possibly TRBD1 (6 bases). The CDR3 runs 15 residues. Germline V CDR1 and CDR2: KGHSH, LQKENI. V shed 3 bases and J shed 0 bases, with 11 bases lying between them. CDR3: CASSPDRQMNTEAFF. CDR3 DNA: TGTGCCAGCTCACCTGACAGGCAAATGAACACTGAAGCTTTCTTT.